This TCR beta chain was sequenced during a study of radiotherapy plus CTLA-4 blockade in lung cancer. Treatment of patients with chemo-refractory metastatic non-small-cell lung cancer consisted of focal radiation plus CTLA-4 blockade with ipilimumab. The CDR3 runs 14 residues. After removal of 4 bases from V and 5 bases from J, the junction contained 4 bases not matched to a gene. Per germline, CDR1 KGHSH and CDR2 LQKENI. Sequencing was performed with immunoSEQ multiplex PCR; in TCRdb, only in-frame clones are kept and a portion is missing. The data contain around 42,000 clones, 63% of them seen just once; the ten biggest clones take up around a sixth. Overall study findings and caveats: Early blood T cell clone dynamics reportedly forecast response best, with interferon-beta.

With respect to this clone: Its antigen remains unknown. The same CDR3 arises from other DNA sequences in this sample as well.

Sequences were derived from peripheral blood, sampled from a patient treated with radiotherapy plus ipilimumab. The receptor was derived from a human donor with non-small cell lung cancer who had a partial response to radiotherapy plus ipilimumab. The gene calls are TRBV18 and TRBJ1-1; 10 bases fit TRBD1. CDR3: CASSQGQGYTEAFF. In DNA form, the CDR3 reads TGTGCCAGCTCACAGGGACAGGGGTATACTGAAGCTTTCTTT.